The clone carrying this TCR beta chain came up many times. Its matching antigen is unknown. The sample originates from a study of neurological immune-mediated disorders. CDR1 is LGHNT and CDR2 is FRNRAP in the germline V gene. This CDR3 spans 11 amino acids. Deletions cut 6 bases from V and 5 bases from J, with 8 bases between. Study findings and constraints: Because no CDR3 amino acid sequences were shared across subjects by expanded clones, private repertoires were suggested in all groups.

TCRdb processed the 5' RACE reads anew with MiXCR; each CDR3 protein has one entry. The sample lists more than 20,000 distinct CDR3 sequences; around 15% were seen once. The TCR was taken from a female donor with HTLV-1-associated myelopathy (HAM/TSP). The rearrangement uses TRBV12-5 and TRBJ2-7; D perhaps matches TRBD2 (5 bases). The sample consisted of PBMCs. This chain's CDR3 is CASGTGDEQYF. The CDR3 nucleotides read TGTGCTAGTGGCACCGGGGACGAGCAGTACTTC.